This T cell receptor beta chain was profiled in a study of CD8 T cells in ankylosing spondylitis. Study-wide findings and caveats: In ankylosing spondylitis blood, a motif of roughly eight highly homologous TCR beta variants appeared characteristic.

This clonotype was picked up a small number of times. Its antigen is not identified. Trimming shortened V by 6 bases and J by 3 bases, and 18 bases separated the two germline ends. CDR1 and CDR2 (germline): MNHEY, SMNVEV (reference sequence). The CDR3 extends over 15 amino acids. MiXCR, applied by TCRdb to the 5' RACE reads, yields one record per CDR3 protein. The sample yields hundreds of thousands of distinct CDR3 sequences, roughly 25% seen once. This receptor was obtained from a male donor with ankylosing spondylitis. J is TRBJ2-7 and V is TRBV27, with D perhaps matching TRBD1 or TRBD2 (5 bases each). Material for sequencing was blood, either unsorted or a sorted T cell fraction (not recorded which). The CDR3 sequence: CASRRDGIGIYEQYV. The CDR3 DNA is TGTGCCAGCAGGAGGGACGGCATAGGAATCTACGAGCAGTACGTC.